These T cell receptor beta chains were read from a single sample in a study of cytomegalovirus exposure and HLA in healthy donors. Only in-frame clones appear in the TCRdb table, and some are missing; sequencing was by immunoSEQ multiplex PCR. In total, the table holds some 200,000 clones. The sample comprised PBMCs. The receptors were sampled from a man aged 30-40 years in good health and CMV-seronegative. Each CDR3 is given with its conserved first and last residue. D genes are given only for firm matches.

d_call: .
v_call: TRBV5-1
j_call: TRBJ2-7
cdr3_nt: TGCGCCAGCAGCTTTGACACCTACGAGCAGTACTTC
cdr3_aa: CASSFDTYEQYF

d_call: .
v_call: TRBV9
j_call: TRBJ2-1
cdr3_nt: TGTGCCAGCCAGGTCGGGGAAGGTGAGCAGTTCTTC
cdr3_aa: CASQVGEGEQFF

d_call: .
v_call: TRBV19
j_call: TRBJ1-3
cdr3_nt: TGTGCCGGCGGGTGGAGTGGGTCTGACACCATATATTTT
cdr3_aa: CAGGWSGSDTIYF

d_call: TRBD1
v_call: TRBV25-1
j_call: TRBJ2-7
cdr3_nt: TGTGCCAGTAACCGGGACAGCACCTACGAGCAGTACTTC
cdr3_aa: CASNRDSTYEQYF

d_call: .
v_call: TRBV11-2
j_call: TRBJ2-7
cdr3_nt: TGTGCCAGCAGCTTAGTTGCGGGGTTTGGTTACGAGCAGTACTTC
cdr3_aa: CASSLVAGFGYEQYF

d_call: .
v_call: TRBV19
j_call: TRBJ1-1
cdr3_nt: TGTGCCAGCTCCGATGGGGGCGGGTGGACTGAAGCTTTCTTT
cdr3_aa: CASSDGGGWTEAFF

d_call: .
v_call: TRBV5-1
j_call: TRBJ2-3
cdr3_nt: TGCGCCAGCAGCTTGGTTGTAAGGGGAACAGATACGCAGTATTTT
cdr3_aa: CASSLVVRGTDTQYF

d_call: TRBD1
v_call: TRBV28
j_call: TRBJ2-7
cdr3_nt: TGTGCCAGCAGTTCCTTCGGCGGGACAGGGTCCTACGAGCAGTACTTC
cdr3_aa: CASSSFGGTGSYEQYF

d_call: .
v_call: TRBV30
j_call: TRBJ1-3
cdr3_nt: TGTGCCTGGAGTGTCATCTCTGGAAACACCATATATTTT
cdr3_aa: CAWSVISGNTIYF

d_call: TRBD1
v_call: TRBV7-7
j_call: TRBJ2-2
cdr3_nt: TGTGCCAGCGGCAGAGGGGGCTCCGGGGAGCTGTTTTTT
cdr3_aa: CASGRGGSGELFF

d_call: .
v_call: TRBV5-4
j_call: TRBJ2-1
cdr3_nt: TGTGCCAACAGCTTGTACGGGGCCGGCGGGGATGAGCAGTTCTTC
cdr3_aa: CANSLYGAGGDEQFF

d_call: TRBD1
v_call: TRBV5-4
j_call: TRBJ2-2
cdr3_nt: TGTGCCAGCAGCTCGCTAGACAGGGCGGGCACCGGGGAGCTGTTTTTT
cdr3_aa: CASSSLDRAGTGELFF

d_call: .
v_call: TRBV28
j_call: TRBJ2-3
cdr3_nt: TGTGCCAGCAGTTTAGACCCGGGAGATACGCAGTATTTT
cdr3_aa: CASSLDPGDTQYF

d_call: .
v_call: TRBV5-4
j_call: TRBJ2-7
cdr3_nt: TGTGCCAGCAGCTTCCGGACCGAGGGCGAGCAGTACTTC
cdr3_aa: CASSFRTEGEQYF

d_call: TRBD2
v_call: TRBV4-1
j_call: TRBJ2-6
cdr3_nt: TGCGCCAGCAGCCTTTACAGCGGGGGGGCCGGGGCCAACGTCCTGACTTTC
cdr3_aa: CASSLYSGGAGANVLTF

d_call: .
v_call: TRBV10-3
j_call: TRBJ2-5
cdr3_nt: TGTGCCATCAGCCTTGGAGCGGGCGAGGAGACCCAGTACTTC
cdr3_aa: CAISLGAGEETQYF

d_call: .
v_call: TRBV2
j_call: TRBJ2-3
cdr3_nt: TGTGCCAGCAGTGACCCCAGGTTTCCAGATACGCAGTATTTT
cdr3_aa: CASSDPRFPDTQYF

d_call: TRBD1
v_call: TRBV12-5
j_call: TRBJ1-1
cdr3_nt: TGTGCTAGTGGTCCGGGACAGGGGGCAAGGGACACTGAAGCTTTCTTT
cdr3_aa: CASGPGQGARDTEAFF

d_call: TRBD2
v_call: TRBV4-2
j_call: TRBJ2-3
cdr3_nt: TGTGCCAGCAGCCTGGGGGCTAGCGGGAGGGGGGGGCAGTATTTT
cdr3_aa: CASSLGASGRGGQYF

d_call: TRBD1
v_call: TRBV27
j_call: TRBJ1-2
cdr3_nt: TGTGCCAGCAGCTTCACAGGGGTTCTTTTCTATGGCTACACCTTC
cdr3_aa: CASSFTGVLFYGYTF

d_call: .
v_call: TRBV6-6
j_call: TRBJ1-1
cdr3_nt: TGTGCCAGCAGTCAAATCGGGTGGCCTGAAGCTTTCTTT
cdr3_aa: CASSQIGWPEAFF

d_call: TRBD2
v_call: TRBV11-3
j_call: TRBJ2-1
cdr3_nt: TGTGCCAGCAGCTTAGCGTTTAGCGGGAGGTACAATGAGCAGTTCTTC
cdr3_aa: CASSLAFSGRYNEQFF

d_call: TRBD1
v_call: TRBV5-1
j_call: TRBJ2-2
cdr3_nt: TGCGCCAGCAGCTGGAATCCGGGACAGGGGGATACCGGGGAGCTGTTTTTT
cdr3_aa: CASSWNPGQGDTGELFF

d_call: .
v_call: TRBV18
j_call: TRBJ1-3
cdr3_nt: TGTGCCAGCTCACCAAGCCGGGGGGCTGCTGGCGGAAACACCATATATTTT
cdr3_aa: CASSPSRGAAGGNTIYF

d_call: TRBD1
v_call: TRBV7-8
j_call: TRBJ2-2
cdr3_nt: TGTGCCAGCAGCCTCCTGGGACAGGGAAACACCGGGGAGCTGTTTTTT
cdr3_aa: CASSLLGQGNTGELFF

d_call: TRBD2
v_call: TRBV5-1
j_call: TRBJ2-7
cdr3_nt: TGCGCCAGCAGCTTGACTCGGGAGGGCCCGGCCTACGAGCAGTACTTC
cdr3_aa: CASSLTREGPAYEQYF

d_call: .
v_call: TRBV28
j_call: TRBJ1-5
cdr3_nt: TGTGCCAGCAGTCTCACTACGGGTTCTAGCAATCAGCCCCAGCATTTT
cdr3_aa: CASSLTTGSSNQPQHF

d_call: TRBD1
v_call: TRBV16
j_call: TRBJ2-7
cdr3_nt: TGTGCCAGCAGCCACCGGACAGGGCGGTACGAGCAGTACTTC
cdr3_aa: CASSHRTGRYEQYF

d_call: .
v_call: TRBV19
j_call: TRBJ2-1
cdr3_nt: TGTGCCAGTAGTATATCCGGGGGAGAAGGAGGCAATGAGCAGTTCTTC
cdr3_aa: CASSISGGEGGNEQFF

d_call: TRBD1
v_call: TRBV6-1
j_call: TRBJ2-7
cdr3_nt: TGTGCCAGCAGTTTACAGGGGGCCAACTACGAGCAGTACTTC
cdr3_aa: CASSLQGANYEQYF

d_call: .
v_call: TRBV29-1
j_call: TRBJ2-3
cdr3_nt: TGCAGCGTTGTGGGGGCGGGCACAGATACGCAGTATTTT
cdr3_aa: CSVVGAGTDTQYF

d_call: .
v_call: TRBV9
j_call: TRBJ1-2
cdr3_nt: TGTGCCAGCAGCGTAGCCCCAGGGGATGGCTACACCTTC
cdr3_aa: CASSVAPGDGYTF

d_call: TRBD1
v_call: TRBV19
j_call: TRBJ2-7
cdr3_nt: TGTGCCAGTAGTATAGGACGGACAGGGGTAGCCTACGAGCAGTACTTC
cdr3_aa: CASSIGRTGVAYEQYF

d_call: .
v_call: TRBV6-6
j_call: TRBJ1-3
cdr3_nt: TGTGCCAGCATGTTCGGGGGCTCTGGAAACACCATATATTTT
cdr3_aa: CASMFGGSGNTIYF

d_call: .
v_call: TRBV27
j_call: TRBJ2-4
cdr3_nt: TGTGCCAGCAGTTTGGGCCCAGGGAGGCCCAAAAACATTCAGTACTTC
cdr3_aa: CASSLGPGRPKNIQYF

d_call: TRBD2
v_call: TRBV4-2
j_call: TRBJ2-1
cdr3_nt: TGTGCCAGCAGCCAAGAGCCTAGCGGGGCTTACAATGAGCAGTTCTTC
cdr3_aa: CASSQEPSGAYNEQFF

d_call: TRBD1
v_call: TRBV27
j_call: TRBJ1-5
cdr3_nt: TGTGCCAGCAGCCATACAGGGGACCATCAGCCCCAGCATTTT
cdr3_aa: CASSHTGDHQPQHF

d_call: .
v_call: TRBV19
j_call: TRBJ1-1
cdr3_nt: TGTGCCAGTAGTATAGTCCAGGAAGCTGAAGCTTTCTTT
cdr3_aa: CASSIVQEAEAFF

d_call: TRBD1
v_call: TRBV9
j_call: TRBJ2-7
cdr3_nt: TGTGCCAGCAGCGTAGGGGGGACAGGTTCCTACGAGCAGTACTTC
cdr3_aa: CASSVGGTGSYEQYF

d_call: .
v_call: TRBV11-3
j_call: TRBJ2-4
cdr3_nt: TGTGCCAGCAGCCACGAAGGGTCGGGAGCTAAAAACATTCAGTACTTC
cdr3_aa: CASSHEGSGAKNIQYF

d_call: .
v_call: TRBV5-4
j_call: TRBJ2-5
cdr3_nt: TGTGCCAGCAGCCCTGATCAGGTCCAAGAGACCCAGTACTTC
cdr3_aa: CASSPDQVQETQYF

d_call: TRBD1
v_call: TRBV28
j_call: TRBJ1-2
cdr3_nt: TGTGCCAGCAGTTTACGGCAGGGGGCGGAGGGCTACACCTTC
cdr3_aa: CASSLRQGAEGYTF